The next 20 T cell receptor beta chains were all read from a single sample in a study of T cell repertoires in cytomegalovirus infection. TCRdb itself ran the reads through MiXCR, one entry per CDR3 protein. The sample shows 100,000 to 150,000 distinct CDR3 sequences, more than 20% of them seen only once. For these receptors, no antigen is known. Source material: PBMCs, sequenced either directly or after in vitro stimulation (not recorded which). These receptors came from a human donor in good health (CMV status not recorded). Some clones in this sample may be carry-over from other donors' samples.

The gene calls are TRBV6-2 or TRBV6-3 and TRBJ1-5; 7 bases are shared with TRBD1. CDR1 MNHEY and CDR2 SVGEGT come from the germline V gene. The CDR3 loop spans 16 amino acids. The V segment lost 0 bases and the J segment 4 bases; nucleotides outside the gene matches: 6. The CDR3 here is CASSYSLKTGNQPQHF. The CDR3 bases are TGTGCCAGCAGTTACTCTCTGAAGACAGGGAATCAGCCCCAGCATTTT.

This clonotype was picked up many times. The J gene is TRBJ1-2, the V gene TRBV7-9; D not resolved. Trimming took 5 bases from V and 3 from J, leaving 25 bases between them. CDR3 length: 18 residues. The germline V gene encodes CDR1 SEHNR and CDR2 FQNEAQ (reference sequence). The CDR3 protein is CASSTERFGRLRDYGYTF. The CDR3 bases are TGTGCCAGCAGCACAGAGAGGTTTGGGCGGTTGAGGGACTATGGCTACACCTTC.

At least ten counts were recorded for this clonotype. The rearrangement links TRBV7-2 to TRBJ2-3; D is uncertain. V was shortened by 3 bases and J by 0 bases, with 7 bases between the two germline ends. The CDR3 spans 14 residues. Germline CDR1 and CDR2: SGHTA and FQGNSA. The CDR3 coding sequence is TGTGCCAGCAGCTTCAGACAAAGCACAGATACGCAGTATTTT. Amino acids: CASSFRQSTDTQYF.

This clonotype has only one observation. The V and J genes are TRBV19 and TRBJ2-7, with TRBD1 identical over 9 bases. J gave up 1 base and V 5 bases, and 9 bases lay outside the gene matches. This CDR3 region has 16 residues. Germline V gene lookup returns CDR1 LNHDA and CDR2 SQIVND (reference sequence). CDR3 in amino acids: CASSAARQGGSYEQYF. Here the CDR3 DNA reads TGTGCCAGTAGTGCCGCTCGACAGGGGGGATCCTACGAGCAGTACTTC.

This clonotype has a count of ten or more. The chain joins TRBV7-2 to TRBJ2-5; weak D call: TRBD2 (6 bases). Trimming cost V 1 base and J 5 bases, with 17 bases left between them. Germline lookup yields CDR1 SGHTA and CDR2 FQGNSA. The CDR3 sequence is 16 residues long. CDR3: CASSLVGGTPRETQYF. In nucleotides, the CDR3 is TGTGCCAGCAGCTTAGTCGGCGGGACCCCTCGGGAGACCCAGTACTTC.

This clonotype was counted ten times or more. Here the CDR3 DNA reads TGTGCCAGCAGCTGGGCCTACGAGCAGTACTTC. This sequence encodes CASSWAYEQYF. The chain carries TRBV7-8 and TRBJ2-7, with D unresolved. CDR1 and CDR2 from the germline V gene are SGHVS and FQNEAQ. V was pared by 4 bases and J by 2 bases, with 3 bases between. CDR3 size: 11 residues.

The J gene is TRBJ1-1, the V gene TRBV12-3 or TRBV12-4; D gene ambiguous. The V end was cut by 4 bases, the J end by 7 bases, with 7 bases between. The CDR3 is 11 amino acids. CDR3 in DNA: TGTGCCAGCAGTTGGACCTATGAAGCTTTCTTT. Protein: CASSWTYEAFF.

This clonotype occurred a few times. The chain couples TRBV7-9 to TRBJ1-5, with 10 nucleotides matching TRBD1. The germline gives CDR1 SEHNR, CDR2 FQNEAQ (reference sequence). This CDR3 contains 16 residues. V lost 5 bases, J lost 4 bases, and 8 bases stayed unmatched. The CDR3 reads CASSPGQGPSNQPQHF. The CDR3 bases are TGTGCCAGCAGCCCGGGACAGGGGCCTTCAAATCAGCCCCAGCATTTT.

DNA for the CDR3: TGTGCCAGCAGCCGACCAACCTTAATAGTGACGGATACGCAGTATTTT. It specifies CASSRPTLIVTDTQYF. V is TRBV5-6 and J is TRBJ2-3; D uncertain. Germline values: CDR1 SGHDT, CDR2 YYEEEE. The CDR3 is 16 residues long. Trimming removed 4 bases at V and 6 bases at J, with 21 bases between.

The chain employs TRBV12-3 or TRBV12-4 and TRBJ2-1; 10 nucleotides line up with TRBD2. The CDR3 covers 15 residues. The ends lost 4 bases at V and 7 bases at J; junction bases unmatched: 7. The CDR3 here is CASSSPGLAINEQFF. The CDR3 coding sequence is TGTGCCAGCAGTTCCCCGGGACTAGCGATAAATGAGCAGTTCTTC.

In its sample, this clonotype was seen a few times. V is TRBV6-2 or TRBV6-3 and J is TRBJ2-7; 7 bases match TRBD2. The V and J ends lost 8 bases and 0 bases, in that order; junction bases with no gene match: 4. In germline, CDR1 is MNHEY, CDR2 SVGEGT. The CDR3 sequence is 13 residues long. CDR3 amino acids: CASSGRASYEQYV. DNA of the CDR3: TGTGCCAGCTCGGGGAGGGCCTCCTACGAGCAGTACGTC.

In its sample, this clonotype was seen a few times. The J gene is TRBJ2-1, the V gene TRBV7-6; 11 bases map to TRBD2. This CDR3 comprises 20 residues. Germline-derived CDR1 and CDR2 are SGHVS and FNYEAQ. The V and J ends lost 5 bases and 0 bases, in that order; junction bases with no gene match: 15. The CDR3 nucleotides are TGTGCCAGCAGCCCGCGACTAGCGGGATTAGGCGCTAGCTCCTACAATGAGCAGTTCTTC. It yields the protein CASSPRLAGLGASSYNEQFF.

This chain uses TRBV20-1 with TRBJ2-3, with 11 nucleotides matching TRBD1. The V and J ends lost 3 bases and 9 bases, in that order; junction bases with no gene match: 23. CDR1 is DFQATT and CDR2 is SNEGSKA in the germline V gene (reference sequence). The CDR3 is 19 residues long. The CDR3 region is CSARINRWTGGRDRTTQYF. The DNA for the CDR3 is TGCAGTGCTAGGATCAATCGATGGACAGGGGGCCGGGATAGAACGACGCAGTATTTT.

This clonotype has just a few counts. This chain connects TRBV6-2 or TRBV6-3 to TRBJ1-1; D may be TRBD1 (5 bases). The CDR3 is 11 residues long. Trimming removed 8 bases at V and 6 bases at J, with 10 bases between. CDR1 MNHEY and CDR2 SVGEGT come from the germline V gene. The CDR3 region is CASVAGAEAFF. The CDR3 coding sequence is TGTGCCAGCGTAGCGGGGGCTGAAGCTTTCTTT.

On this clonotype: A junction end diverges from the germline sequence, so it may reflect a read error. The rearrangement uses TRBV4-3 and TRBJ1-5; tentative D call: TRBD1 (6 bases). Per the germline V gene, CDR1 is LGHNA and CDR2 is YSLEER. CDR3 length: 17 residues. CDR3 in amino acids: CASSQSETGTDNHPQHF. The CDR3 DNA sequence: TGCGCCAGCAGCCAATCAGAGACAGGAACTGACAATCATCCCCAGCATTTT.

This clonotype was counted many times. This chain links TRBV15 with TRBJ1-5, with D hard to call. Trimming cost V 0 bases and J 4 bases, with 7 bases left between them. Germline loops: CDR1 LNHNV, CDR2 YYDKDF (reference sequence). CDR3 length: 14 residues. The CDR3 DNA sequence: TGTGCCACCAGCAGAGAAATGCTTAATCAGCCCCAGCATTTT. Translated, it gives CATSREMLNQPQHF.

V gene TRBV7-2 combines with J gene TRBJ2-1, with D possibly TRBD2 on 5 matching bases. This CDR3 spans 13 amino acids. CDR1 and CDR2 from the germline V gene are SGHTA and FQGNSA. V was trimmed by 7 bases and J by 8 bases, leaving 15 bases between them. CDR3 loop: CASTTYEGDEQFF. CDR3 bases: TGTGCCAGCACCACCTACGAGGGAGATGAGCAGTTCTTC.

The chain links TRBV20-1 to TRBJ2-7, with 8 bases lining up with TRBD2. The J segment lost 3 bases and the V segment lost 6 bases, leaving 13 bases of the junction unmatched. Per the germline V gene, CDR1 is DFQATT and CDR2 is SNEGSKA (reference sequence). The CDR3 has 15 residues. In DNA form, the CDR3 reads TGCAGTGCCCGACCCAGCGGGAGACCCCTCTACGAGCAGTACTTC. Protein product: CSARPSGRPLYEQYF.

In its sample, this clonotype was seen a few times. The CDR3 spells CATSDPNTEAFF. The CDR3 DNA follows: TGTGCCACCAGTGACCCGAACACTGAAGCTTTCTTT. V is TRBV24-1 and J is TRBJ1-1; no clear D gene. V lost 4 bases and J lost 1, with 3 bases in between. The CDR3 is made up of 12 amino acids. From germline, CDR1 is KGHDR and CDR2 SFDVKD.

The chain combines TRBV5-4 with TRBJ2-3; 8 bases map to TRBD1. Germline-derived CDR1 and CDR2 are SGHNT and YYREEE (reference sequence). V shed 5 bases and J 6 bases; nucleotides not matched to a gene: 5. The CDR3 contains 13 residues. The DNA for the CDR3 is TGTGCCAGCAGAGGACAGGGCATGGATACGCAGTATTTT. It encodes CASRGQGMDTQYF.